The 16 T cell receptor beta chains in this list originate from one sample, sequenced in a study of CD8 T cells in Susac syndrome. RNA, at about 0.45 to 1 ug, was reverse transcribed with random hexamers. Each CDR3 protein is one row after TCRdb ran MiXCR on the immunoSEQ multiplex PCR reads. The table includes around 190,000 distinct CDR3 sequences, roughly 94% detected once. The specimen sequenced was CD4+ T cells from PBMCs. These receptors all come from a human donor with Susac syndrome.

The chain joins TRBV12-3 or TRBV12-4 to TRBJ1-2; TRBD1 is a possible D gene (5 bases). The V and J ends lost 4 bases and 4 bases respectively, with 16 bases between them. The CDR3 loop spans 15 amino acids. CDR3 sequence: CASSSWGGDAYGYTF. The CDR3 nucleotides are TGTGCCAGCAGTTCCTGGGGGGGGGATGCCTATGGCTACACCTTC.

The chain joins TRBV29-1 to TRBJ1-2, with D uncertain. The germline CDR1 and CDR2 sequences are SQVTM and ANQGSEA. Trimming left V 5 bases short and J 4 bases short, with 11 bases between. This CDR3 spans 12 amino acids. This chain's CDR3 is CSVSTGVYGYTF. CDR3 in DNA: TGCAGCGTTTCTACCGGGGTCTATGGCTACACCTTC.

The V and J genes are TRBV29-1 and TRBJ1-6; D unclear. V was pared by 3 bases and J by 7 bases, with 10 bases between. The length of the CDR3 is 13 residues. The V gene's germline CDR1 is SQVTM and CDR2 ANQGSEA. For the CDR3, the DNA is TGCAGCGTTGAGTCTGGGCCCAATTCACCCCTCCACTTT. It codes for CSVESGPNSPLHF.

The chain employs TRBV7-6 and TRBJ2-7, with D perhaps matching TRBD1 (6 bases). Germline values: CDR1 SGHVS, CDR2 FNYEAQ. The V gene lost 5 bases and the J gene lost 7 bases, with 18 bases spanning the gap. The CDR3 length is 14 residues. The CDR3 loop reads CASSRQVPPGEQYF. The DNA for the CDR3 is TGTGCCAGCAGCCGACAGGTGCCCCCCGGAGAGCAGTACTTC.

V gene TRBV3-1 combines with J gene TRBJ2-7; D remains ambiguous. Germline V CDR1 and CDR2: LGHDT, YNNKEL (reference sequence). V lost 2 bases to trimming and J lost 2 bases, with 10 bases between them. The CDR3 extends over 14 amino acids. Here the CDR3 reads CASSQSYGAYEQYF. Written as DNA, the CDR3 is TGTGCCAGCAGCCAATCTTACGGAGCCTACGAGCAGTACTTC.

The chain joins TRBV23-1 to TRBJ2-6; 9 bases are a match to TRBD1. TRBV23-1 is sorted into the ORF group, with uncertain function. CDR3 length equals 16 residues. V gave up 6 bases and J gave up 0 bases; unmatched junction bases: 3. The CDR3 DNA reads TGCGCCAGCAGACTGGACAGGGGCTCTGGGGCCAACGTCCTGACTTTC. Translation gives CASRLDRGSGANVLTF.

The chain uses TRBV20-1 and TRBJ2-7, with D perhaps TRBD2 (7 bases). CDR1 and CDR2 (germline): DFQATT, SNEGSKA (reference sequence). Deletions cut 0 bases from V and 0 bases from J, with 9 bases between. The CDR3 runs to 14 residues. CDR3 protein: CSAREGGDSYEQYF. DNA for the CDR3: TGCAGTGCTAGAGAAGGGGGGGACTCCTACGAGCAGTACTTC.

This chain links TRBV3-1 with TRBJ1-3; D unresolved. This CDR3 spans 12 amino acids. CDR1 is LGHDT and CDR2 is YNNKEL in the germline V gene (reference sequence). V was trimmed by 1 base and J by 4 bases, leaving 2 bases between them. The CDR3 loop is CASSQGGNTIYF. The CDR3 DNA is TGTGCCAGCAGCCAAGGGGGAAACACCATATATTTT.

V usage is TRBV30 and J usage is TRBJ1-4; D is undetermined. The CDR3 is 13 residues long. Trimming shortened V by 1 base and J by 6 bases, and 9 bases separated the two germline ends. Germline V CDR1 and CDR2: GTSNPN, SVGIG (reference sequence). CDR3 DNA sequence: TGTGCCTGGAGTGGGAACAAGTATGAAAAACTGTTTTTT. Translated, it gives CAWSGNKYEKLFF.

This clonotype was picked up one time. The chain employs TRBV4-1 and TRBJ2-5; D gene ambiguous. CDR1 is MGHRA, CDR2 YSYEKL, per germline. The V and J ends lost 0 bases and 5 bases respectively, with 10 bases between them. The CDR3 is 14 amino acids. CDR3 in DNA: TGCGCCAGCAGCCAAGATAACAGCAGCGAGACCCAGTACTTC. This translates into CASSQDNSSETQYF.

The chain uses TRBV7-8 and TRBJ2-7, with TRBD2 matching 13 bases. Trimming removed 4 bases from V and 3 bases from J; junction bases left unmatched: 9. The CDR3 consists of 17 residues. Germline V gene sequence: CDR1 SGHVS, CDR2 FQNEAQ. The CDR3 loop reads CASSSAGLAGPLYEQYF. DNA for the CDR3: TGTGCCAGCAGCTCAGCGGGACTAGCGGGGCCCCTCTACGAGCAGTACTTC.

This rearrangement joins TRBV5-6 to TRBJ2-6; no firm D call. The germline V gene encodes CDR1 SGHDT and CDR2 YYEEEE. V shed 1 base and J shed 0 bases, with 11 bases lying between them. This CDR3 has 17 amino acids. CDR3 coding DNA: TGTGCCAGCAGCTTGCTTGCACAGACCTCTGGGGCCAACGTCCTGACTTTC. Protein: CASSLLAQTSGANVLTF.

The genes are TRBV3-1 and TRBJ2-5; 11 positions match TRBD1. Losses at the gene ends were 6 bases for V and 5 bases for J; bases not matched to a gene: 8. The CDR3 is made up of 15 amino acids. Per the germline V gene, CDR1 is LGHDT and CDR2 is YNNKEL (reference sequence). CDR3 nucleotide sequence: TGTGCCAGCAGAGCGGACAGGGGGCAGTTCGAGACCCAGTACTTC. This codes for CASRADRGQFETQYF.

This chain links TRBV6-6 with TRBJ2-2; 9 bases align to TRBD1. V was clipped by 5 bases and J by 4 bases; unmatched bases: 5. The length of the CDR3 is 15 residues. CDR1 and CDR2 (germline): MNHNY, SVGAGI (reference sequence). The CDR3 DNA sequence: TGTGCCAGCAGTCCCGGGACAGGGACCACCGGGGAGCTGTTTTTT. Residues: CASSPGTGTTGELFF.

The CDR3 DNA sequence: TGTGCCAGCAGTTTTCCGGGACAGGGCAATCAGCCCCAGCATTTT. As protein: CASSFPGQGNQPQHF. The chain recombines TRBV2 with TRBJ1-5; 8 bases match TRBD1. The trim removed 5 bases at V and 2 bases at J, leaving 5 bases unmatched. The CDR3 extends over 15 amino acids. CDR1 SNHLY and CDR2 FYNNEI come from the germline V gene.

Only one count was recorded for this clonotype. CDR3 loop: CASSLERGGIDYGYTF. The CDR3 bases are TGTGCCAGCAGCCTGGAAAGGGGGGGGATTGACTATGGCTACACCTTC. This chain joins TRBV4-2 and TRBJ1-2; tentatively, D is TRBD1 (6 bases). Trimming stripped 4 bases from V and 3 bases from J, with 18 bases between. CDR3 size: 16 residues. CDR1 and CDR2 from the germline V gene are LGHNA and YNFKEQ.